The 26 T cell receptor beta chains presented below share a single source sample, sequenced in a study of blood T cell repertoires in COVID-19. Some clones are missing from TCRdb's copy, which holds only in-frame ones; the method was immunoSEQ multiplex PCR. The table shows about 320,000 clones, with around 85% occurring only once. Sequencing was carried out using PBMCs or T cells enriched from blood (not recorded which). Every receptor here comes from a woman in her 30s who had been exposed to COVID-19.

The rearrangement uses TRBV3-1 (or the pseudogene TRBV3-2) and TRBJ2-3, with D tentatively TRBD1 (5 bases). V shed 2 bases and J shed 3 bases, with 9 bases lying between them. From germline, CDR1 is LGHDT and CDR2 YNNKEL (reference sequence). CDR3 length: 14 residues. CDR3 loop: CASSQQGITDTQYF. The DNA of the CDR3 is TGTGCCAGCAGCCAACAGGGTATAACAGATACGCAGTATTTT.

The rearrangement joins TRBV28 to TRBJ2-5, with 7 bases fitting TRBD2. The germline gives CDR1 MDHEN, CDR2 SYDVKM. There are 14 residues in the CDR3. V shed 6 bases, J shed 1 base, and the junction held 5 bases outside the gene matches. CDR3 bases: TGTGCCAGCAGGAAAGCGGGGCTCCAAGAGACCCAGTACTTC. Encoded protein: CASRKAGLQETQYF.

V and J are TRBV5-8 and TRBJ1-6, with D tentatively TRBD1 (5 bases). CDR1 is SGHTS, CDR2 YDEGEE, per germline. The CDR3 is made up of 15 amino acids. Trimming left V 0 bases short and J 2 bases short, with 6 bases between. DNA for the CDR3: TGTGCCAGCAGCTTGGGACAGACCTATAATTCACCCCTCCACTTT. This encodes CASSLGQTYNSPLHF.

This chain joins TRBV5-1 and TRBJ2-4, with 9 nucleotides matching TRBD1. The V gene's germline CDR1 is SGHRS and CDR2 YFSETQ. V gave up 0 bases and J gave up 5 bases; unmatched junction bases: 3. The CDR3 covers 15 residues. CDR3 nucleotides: TGCGCCAGCAGCTTGGGGGGACAGGGCGAAAACATTCAGTACTTC. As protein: CASSLGGQGENIQYF. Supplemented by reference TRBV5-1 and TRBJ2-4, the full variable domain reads KAGVTQTPRYLIKTRGQQVTLSCSPISGHRSVSWYQQTPGQGLQFLFEYFSETQRNKGNFPGRFSGRQFSNSRSEMNVSTLELGDSALYLCASSLGGQGENIQYFGAGTRLSVL.

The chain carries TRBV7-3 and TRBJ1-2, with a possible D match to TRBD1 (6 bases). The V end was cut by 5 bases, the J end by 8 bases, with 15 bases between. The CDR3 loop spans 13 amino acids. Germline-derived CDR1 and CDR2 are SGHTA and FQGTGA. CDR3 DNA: TGTGCCAGCAGCCAACAGGGTTTTGAGGGCTACACCTTC. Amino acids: CASSQQGFEGYTF.

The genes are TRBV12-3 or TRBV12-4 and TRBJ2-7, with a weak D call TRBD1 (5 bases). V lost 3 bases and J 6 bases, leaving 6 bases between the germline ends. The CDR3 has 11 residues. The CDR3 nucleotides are TGTGCCAGCAGTTTCAGGGTCGAGCAGTACTTC. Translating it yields CASSFRVEQYF.

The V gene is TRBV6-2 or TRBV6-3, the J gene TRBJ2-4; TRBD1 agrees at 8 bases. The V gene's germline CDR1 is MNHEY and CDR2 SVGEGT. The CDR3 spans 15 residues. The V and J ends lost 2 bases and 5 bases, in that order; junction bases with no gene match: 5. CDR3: CASSYVRGRQNIQYF. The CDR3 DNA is TGTGCCAGCAGTTACGTCAGGGGGCGACAAAACATTCAGTACTTC.

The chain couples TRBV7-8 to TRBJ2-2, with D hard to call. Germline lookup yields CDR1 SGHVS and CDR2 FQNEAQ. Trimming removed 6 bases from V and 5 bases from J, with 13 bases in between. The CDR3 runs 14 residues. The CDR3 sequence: CASSLGQRTGELFF. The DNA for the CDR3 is TGTGCCAGCAGTCTAGGTCAGAGGACCGGGGAGCTGTTTTTT.

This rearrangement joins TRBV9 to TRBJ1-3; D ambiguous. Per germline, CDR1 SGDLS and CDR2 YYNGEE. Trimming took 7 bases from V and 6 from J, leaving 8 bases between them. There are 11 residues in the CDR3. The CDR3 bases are TGTGCCAGCTCTCAAGCAAACACCATATATTTT. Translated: CASSQANTIYF.

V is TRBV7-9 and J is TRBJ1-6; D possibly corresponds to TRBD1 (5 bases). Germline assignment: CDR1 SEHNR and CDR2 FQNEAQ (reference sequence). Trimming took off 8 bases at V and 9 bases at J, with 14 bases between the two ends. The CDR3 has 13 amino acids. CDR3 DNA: TGTGCCAGCCCCCGGGGGTCGGGTTCACCCCTCCACTTT. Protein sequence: CASPRGSGSPLHF. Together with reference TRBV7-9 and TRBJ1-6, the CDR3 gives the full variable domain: DTGVSQNPRHKITKRGQNVTFRCDPISEHNRLYWYRQTLGQGPEFLTYFQNEAQLEKSRLLSDRFSAERPKGSFSTLEIQRTEQGDSAMYLCASPRGSGSPLHFGNGTRLTVT.

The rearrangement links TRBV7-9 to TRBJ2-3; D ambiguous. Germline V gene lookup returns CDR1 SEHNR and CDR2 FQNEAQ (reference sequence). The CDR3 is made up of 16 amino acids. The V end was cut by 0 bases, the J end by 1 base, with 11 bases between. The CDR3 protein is CASSLANKPGTDTQYF. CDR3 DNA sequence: TGTGCCAGCAGCTTAGCCAACAAACCAGGCACAGATACGCAGTATTTT.

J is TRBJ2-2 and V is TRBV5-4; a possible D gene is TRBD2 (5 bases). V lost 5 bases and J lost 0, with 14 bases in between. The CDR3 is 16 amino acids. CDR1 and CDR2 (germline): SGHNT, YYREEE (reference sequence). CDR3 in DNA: TGTGCCAGCAGTGTTCGCGGGTTAGCGAACACCGGGGAGCTGTTTTTT. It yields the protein CASSVRGLANTGELFF. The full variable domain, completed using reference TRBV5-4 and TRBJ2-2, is ETGVTQSPTHLIKTRGQQVTLRCSSQSGHNTVSWYQQALGQGPQFIFQYYREEENGRGNFPPRFSGLQFPNYSSELNVNALELDDSALYLCASSVRGLANTGELFFGEGSRLTVL.

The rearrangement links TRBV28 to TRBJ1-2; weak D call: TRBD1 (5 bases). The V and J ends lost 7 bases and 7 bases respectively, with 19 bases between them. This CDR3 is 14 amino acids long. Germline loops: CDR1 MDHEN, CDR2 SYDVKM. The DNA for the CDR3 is TGTGCCAGCAAGTACCCAGGTCCGGGGGGTGGCTACACCTTC. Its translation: CASKYPGPGGGYTF.

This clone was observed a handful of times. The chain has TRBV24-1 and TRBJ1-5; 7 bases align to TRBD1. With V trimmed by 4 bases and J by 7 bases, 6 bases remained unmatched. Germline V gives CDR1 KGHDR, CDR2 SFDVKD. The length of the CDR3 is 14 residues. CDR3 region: CATSEQGGSQPQHF. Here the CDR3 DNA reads TGTGCCACCAGTGAGCAGGGGGGCAGCCAGCCCCAGCATTTT.

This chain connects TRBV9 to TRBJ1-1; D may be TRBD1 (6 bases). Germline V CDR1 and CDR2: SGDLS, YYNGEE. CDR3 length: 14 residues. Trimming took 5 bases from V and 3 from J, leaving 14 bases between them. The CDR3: CASRPEGGYTEAFF. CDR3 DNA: TGTGCCAGCAGGCCTGAGGGGGGGTACACTGAAGCTTTCTTT.

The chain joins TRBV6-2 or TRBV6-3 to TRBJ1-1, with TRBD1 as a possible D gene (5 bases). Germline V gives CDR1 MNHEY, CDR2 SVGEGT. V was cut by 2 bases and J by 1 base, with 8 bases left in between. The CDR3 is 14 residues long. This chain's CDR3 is CASSYRGGNTEAFF. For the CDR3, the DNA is TGTGCCAGCAGTTACAGGGGCGGGAACACTGAAGCTTTCTTT.

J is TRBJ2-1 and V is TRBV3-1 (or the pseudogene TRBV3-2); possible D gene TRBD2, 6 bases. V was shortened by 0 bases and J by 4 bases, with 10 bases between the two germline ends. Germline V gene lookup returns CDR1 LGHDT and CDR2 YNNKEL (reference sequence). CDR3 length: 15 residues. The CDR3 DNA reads TGTGCCAGCAGCCAAGAACTGACTAGTTACAATGAGCAGTTCTTC. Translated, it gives CASSQELTSYNEQFF.

This chain's CDR3 is CARSGLEGLSYEQYF. The CDR3 bases are TGTGCCAGAAGCGGACTTGAAGGACTCTCCTACGAGCAGTACTTC. The chain employs TRBV5-3 and TRBJ2-7, with D possibly matching TRBD2 (5 bases). TRBV5-3 counts as an open reading frame of uncertain function. V dropped 4 bases and J dropped 0 bases, with 14 bases sitting between them. The CDR3 runs 15 residues.

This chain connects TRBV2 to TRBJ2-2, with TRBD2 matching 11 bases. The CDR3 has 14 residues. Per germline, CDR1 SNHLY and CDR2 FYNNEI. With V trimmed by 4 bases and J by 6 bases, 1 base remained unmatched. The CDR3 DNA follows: TGTGCCAGCAGTGGGACTAGCGGGTCCGGGGAGCTGTTTTTT. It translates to CASSGTSGSGELFF.

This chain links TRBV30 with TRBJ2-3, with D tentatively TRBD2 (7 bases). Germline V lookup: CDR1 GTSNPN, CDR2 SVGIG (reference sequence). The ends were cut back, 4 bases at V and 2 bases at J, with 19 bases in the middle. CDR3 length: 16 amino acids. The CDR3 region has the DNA TGTGCCTGGATCTCAACCGGGGGGCGAAACACAGATACGCAGTATTTT. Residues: CAWISTGGRNTDTQYF. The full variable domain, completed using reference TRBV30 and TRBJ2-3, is SQTIHQWPATLVQPVGSPLSLECTVEGTSNPNLYWYRQAAGRGLQLLFYSVGIGQISSEVPQNLSASRPQDRQFILSSKKLLLSDSGFYLCAWISTGGRNTDTQYFGPGTRLTVL.

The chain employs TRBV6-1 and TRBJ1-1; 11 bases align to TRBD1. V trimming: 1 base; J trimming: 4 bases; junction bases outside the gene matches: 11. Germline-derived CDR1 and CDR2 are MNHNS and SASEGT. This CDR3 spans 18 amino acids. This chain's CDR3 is CASSEGWTGGFGGTEAFF. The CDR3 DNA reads TGTGCCAGCAGTGAAGGTTGGACAGGGGGCTTTGGTGGCACTGAAGCTTTCTTT.

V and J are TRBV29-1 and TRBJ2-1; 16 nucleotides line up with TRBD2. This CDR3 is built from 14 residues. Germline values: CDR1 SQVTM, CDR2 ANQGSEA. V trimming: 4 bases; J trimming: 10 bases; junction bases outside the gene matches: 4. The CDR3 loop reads CSVGGTSGRGEQFF. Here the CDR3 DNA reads TGCAGCGTTGGAGGGACTAGCGGGAGGGGGGAGCAGTTCTTC.

The CDR3 loop reads CASSQDIGAGLYYGYTF. The CDR3 bases are TGCGCCAGCAGCCAAGATATTGGGGCAGGGCTCTACTATGGCTACACCTTC. V is TRBV4-3 and J is TRBJ1-2; the D gene is possibly TRBD1 (5 bases). CDR3 length: 17 amino acids. The germline V gene has CDR1 LGHNA and CDR2 YSLEER. Trimming shortened V by 0 bases and J by 3 bases, and 17 bases separated the two germline ends.

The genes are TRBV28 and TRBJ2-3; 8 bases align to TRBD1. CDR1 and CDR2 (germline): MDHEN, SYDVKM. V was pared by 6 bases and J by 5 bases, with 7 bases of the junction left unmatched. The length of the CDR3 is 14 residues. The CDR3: CASSPGQERDTQYF. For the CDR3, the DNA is TGTGCCAGCAGCCCGGGACAGGAGAGAGATACGCAGTATTTT.

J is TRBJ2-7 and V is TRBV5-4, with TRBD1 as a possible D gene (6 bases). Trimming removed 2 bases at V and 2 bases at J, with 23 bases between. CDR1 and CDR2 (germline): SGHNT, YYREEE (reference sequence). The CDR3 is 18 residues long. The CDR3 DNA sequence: TGTGCCAGCAGCTTTCGAGGACCGGACAGCCAAAGAACCTACGAGCAGTACTTC. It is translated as CASSFRGPDSQRTYEQYF.

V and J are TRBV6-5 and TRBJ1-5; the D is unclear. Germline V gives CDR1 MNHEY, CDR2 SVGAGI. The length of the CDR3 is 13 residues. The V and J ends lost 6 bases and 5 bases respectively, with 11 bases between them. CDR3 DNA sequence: TGTGCCAGCAGCCGGTTGTTAGATCAGCCCCAGCATTTT. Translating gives CASSRLLDQPQHF.